These 5 T cell receptor beta chains originate from one sample sequenced in a study of T cells in Graves' hyperthyroidism and ophthalmopathy. Amplification targeted TCR beta CDR3 regions from RNA transcripts. Primed by the HTBI set, a first-round RT-PCR was run on the TCR CDR3. Using its own MiXCR run on the multiplex PCR reads, TCRdb lists one record per CDR3 protein. The repertoire holds about 560,000 distinct CDR3 sequences, with approximately 15% as singletons. The sequencing input was blood. The source of these receptors is a woman aged 18-29 years with Graves' hyperthyroidism.

This clonotype was found a few times. The V call is TRBV27, the J call TRBJ2-7; no definite D call. The germline gives CDR1 MNHEY, CDR2 SMNVEV (reference sequence). CDR3 size: 13 residues. The germline V and J ends were trimmed by 3 bases and 1 base, with 7 bases remaining between them. The CDR3 DNA reads as TGTGCCAGCAGTTTTCGCAGGTCCTACGAGCAGTACTTC. As protein: CASSFRRSYEQYF.

This clonotype came up a few times. The rearrangement links TRBV30 to TRBJ2-7; 9 bases agree with TRBD1. The CDR3 covers 12 residues. Trimming cost V 5 bases and J 1 base; bases outside gene matches: 0. Per the germline V gene, CDR1 is GTSNPN and CDR2 is SVGIG (reference sequence). The CDR3 DNA is TGTGCCTGGGGACAGGGGTCCTACGAGCAGTACTTC. Translated: CAWGQGSYEQYF.

This clonotype was observed many times. This chain links TRBV7-9 with TRBJ2-5, with D unclear. CDR1 and CDR2 from the germline V gene are SEHNR and FQNEAQ (reference sequence). This CDR3 comprises 14 residues. V was clipped by 3 bases and J by 1 base, with 9 bases between them. The DNA of the CDR3 is TGTGCCAGCAGCTTGGAGAGGAGCCAAGAGACCCAGTACTTC. Protein sequence: CASSLERSQETQYF. The variable domain in full, with the rest retrieved from reference TRBV7-9 and TRBJ2-5, is DTGVSQNPRHKITKRGQNVTFRCDPISEHNRLYWYRQTLGQGPEFLTYFQNEAQLEKSRLLSDRFSAERPKGSFSTLEIQRTEQGDSAMYLCASSLERSQETQYFGPGTRLLVL.

This clonotype was picked up many times. This chain links TRBV5-1 with TRBJ2-2; possibly TRBD1 for D (6 bases). Germline V gene data show CDR1 as SGHRS and CDR2 as YFSETQ. The CDR3 contains 19 residues. Between the trimmed V and J ends, which lost 4 bases and 1 base, there was a span of 23 bases. The CDR3 DNA is TGCGCCAGCAGCGGAAGCACTAGGGACACAATTCTGAACACCGGGGAGCTGTTTTTT. This encodes CASSGSTRDTILNTGELFF.

This clonotype was seen more than once but under ten times. The chain combines TRBV10-1 with TRBJ1-1; D is uncertain. CDR1 is WNHNN and CDR2 is SYGVQD in the germline V gene (reference sequence). Deletions cut 2 bases from V and 6 bases from J, with 13 bases between. This CDR3 spans 14 amino acids. The CDR3 bases are TGCGCCAGCAGTGAGGGCAGGCTTACGGCTGAAGCTTTCTTT. Translation: CASSEGRLTAEAFF.